Presented here are 21 T cell receptor beta chains from one specimen sequenced in a study of beta chain features in type 1 diabetes. Study conclusions and caveats: A moderate, significant TCRB CDR3 shortening appeared in type 1 diabetes across four CD4+ subsets.

Their target antigens are unknown. Sequenced material consisted of expressed TCRB transcripts (all of the isolated RNA was reverse transcribed). Method: immunoSEQ multiplex PCR; TCRdb's copy keeps in-frame clones and lacks some. This table has around 310,000 clones, roughly 14% appearing once. Sequences were obtained from naive CD4+ T cells from blood. The receptors derive from a woman between 18 and 30 years old with type 1 diabetes.

The chain employs TRBV6-6 and TRBJ1-3; 7 bases are a match to TRBD1. Germline CDR1 MNHNY, CDR2 SVGAGI (reference sequence). This CDR3 region has 13 residues. J gave up 11 bases and V 6 bases, and 10 bases lay outside the gene matches. CDR3 coding DNA: TGTGCCAGCAGCCCGGGACAGCATCCTCCCATATATTTT. Translation gives CASSPGQHPPIYF.

This chain joins TRBV29-1 and TRBJ1-2, with 9 bases that match TRBD1. The junction had 3 bases not matched to a gene; V was cut back by 3 bases and J by 4 bases. The CDR3 sequence is 13 residues long. Per the germline V gene, CDR1 is SQVTM and CDR2 is ANQGSEA. The CDR3 loop is CSVDTGGSYGYTF. Written as DNA, the CDR3 is TGCAGCGTTGATACAGGGGGCAGCTATGGCTACACCTTC.

The chain combines TRBV6-6 with TRBJ1-2, with 8 nucleotides matching TRBD1. The CDR3 loop spans 14 amino acids. CDR1 is MNHNY, CDR2 SVGAGI, per germline (reference sequence). V trimming: 4 bases; J trimming: 8 bases; junction bases outside the gene matches: 9. This chain's CDR3 is CASSSTTGEGGYTF. DNA for the CDR3: TGTGCCAGCAGTTCTACGACAGGGGAAGGGGGCTACACCTTC.

The sample holds a few counts of this clone. The chain recombines TRBV28 with TRBJ1-2, with 8 nucleotides matching TRBD1. Germline lookup yields CDR1 MDHEN and CDR2 SYDVKM. The V segment lost 1 base and the J segment 4 bases; nucleotides outside the gene matches: 8. CDR3 length: 16 amino acids. The CDR3 spells CASSLSFSDRGYGYTF. Here the CDR3 DNA reads TGTGCCAGCAGTTTATCCTTCTCAGACAGGGGCTATGGCTACACCTTC.

The chain recombines TRBV14 with TRBJ1-2, with D tentatively TRBD1 (5 bases). This CDR3 has 13 residues. V dropped 4 bases and J dropped 2 bases, with 8 bases sitting between them. Germline-derived CDR1 and CDR2 are SGHDN and FVKESK. CDR3 amino acids: CASSPQGNYGYTF. CDR3 bases: TGTGCCAGCAGCCCTCAGGGCAACTATGGCTACACCTTC.

This clone has only a few counts. The gene calls are TRBV9 and TRBJ2-2, with D perhaps TRBD2 (6 bases). The V end lost 4 bases, the J end lost 5 bases, and 15 bases lay between the germline ends. Looked up from germline, CDR1 is SGDLS and CDR2 is YYNGEE. The CDR3 is 15 residues long. For the CDR3, the DNA is TGTGCCAGCAGCCCTTCCCGGGGGTTTACCGGGGAGCTGTTTTTT. The encoded protein is CASSPSRGFTGELFF. Based on the CDR3 plus reference TRBV9 and TRBJ2-2, the full variable domain is DSGVTQTPKHLITATGQRVTLRCSPRSGDLSVYWYQQSLDQGLQFLIQYYNGEERAKGNILERFSAQQFPDLHSELNLSSLELGDSALYFCASSPSRGFTGELFFGEGSRLTVL.

CDR3 nucleotides: TGCAGCGTTCGGACAGGGCCCTACAATGAGCAGTTCTTC. The encoded protein is CSVRTGPYNEQFF. V is TRBV29-1 and J is TRBJ2-1; 8 bases are shared with TRBD1. CDR3 length: 13 residues. Trimming at V came to 5 bases and at J to 2 bases, leaving 2 bases not matched to a gene. Per the germline V gene, CDR1 is SQVTM and CDR2 is ANQGSEA.

DNA of the CDR3: TGTGCCAGCAGCCCGCGAAACCGACTAGCCTACGAGCAGTACGTC. As protein: CASSPRNRLAYEQYV. J is TRBJ2-7 and V is TRBV13; TRBD2 is a possible D gene (6 bases). V was clipped by 5 bases and J by 2 bases, with 16 bases between them. Germline V gives CDR1 PRHDT, CDR2 FYEKMQ (reference sequence). The CDR3 runs 15 residues.

This clone was recorded a few times. V usage is TRBV4-1 and J usage is TRBJ2-5; 8 bases map to TRBD1. CDR1 MGHRA and CDR2 YSYEKL come from the germline V gene. Losses at the gene ends were 0 bases for V and 5 bases for J; bases not matched to a gene: 17. The CDR3 runs 19 residues. The CDR3 sequence: CASSQDVGPGRGLLETQYF. The DNA of the CDR3 is TGCGCCAGCAGCCAAGATGTTGGGCCGGGCAGGGGGCTGCTGGAGACCCAGTACTTC.

The genes are TRBV19 and TRBJ2-1; the match to TRBD2 covers 13 bases. The CDR3 length is 16 residues. The germline V gene has CDR1 LNHDA and CDR2 SQIVND (reference sequence). V was clipped by 0 bases and J by 4 bases; unmatched bases: 0. Here the CDR3 reads CASSIEGLAGYNEQFF. Here the CDR3 DNA reads TGTGCCAGTAGTATAGAGGGACTAGCGGGATACAATGAGCAGTTCTTC.

This clone was recorded a few times. The rearrangement uses TRBV6-1 and TRBJ2-2; TRBD2 is a possible D gene (6 bases). The CDR3 runs to 12 residues. Germline V lookup: CDR1 MNHNS, CDR2 SASEGT. Between the trimmed V and J ends, which lost 0 bases and 16 bases, there was a span of 12 bases. The CDR3 bases are TGTGCCAGCAGTGAAGCTTGGAGGGGCTGGTTTTTT. Its translation: CASSEAWRGWFF.

This clone was seen a few times. The rearrangement uses TRBV9 and TRBJ1-3; no definite D call. V gave up 6 bases and J gave up 4 bases, with 17 bases separating them. Germline V gene sequence: CDR1 SGDLS, CDR2 YYNGEE. CDR3 length: 15 amino acids. CDR3 sequence reads: CASMRGDSYGNTIYF. For the CDR3, the DNA is TGTGCCAGCATGCGGGGAGATAGTTACGGAAACACCATATATTTT.

This rearrangement joins TRBV6-5 to TRBJ2-3, with 9 bases that match TRBD1. Germline CDR1 and CDR2: MNHEY and SVGAGI. The CDR3 loop spans 15 amino acids. V lost 5 bases to trimming and J lost 1 base; unmatched junction nucleotides: 4. CDR3 DNA sequence: TGTGCCAGCAGTCGAACAGGGGGCGGCACAGATACGCAGTATTTT. Translation: CASSRTGGGTDTQYF.

The rearrangement links TRBV6-6 to TRBJ2-3; 8 nucleotides align to TRBD1. There are 16 residues in the CDR3. J was trimmed by 2 bases and V by 5 bases; bases with no gene match: 9. Per germline, CDR1 MNHNY and CDR2 SVGAGI (reference sequence). The CDR3 DNA reads TGTGCCAGCAGTATAACAGGGGGGCCGCCCACAGATACGCAGTATTTT. It yields the protein CASSITGGPPTDTQYF.

This clone showed up just a few times. The chain joins TRBV11-3 to TRBJ2-2; tentatively, D is TRBD2 (5 bases). From germline, CDR1 is SGHNT and CDR2 YENEEA. V lost 4 bases, J lost 5 bases, and 11 bases lay in between. The CDR3 extends over 14 amino acids. DNA of the CDR3: TGTGCCAGCAGCTCCCGAGGGCCAACCGGGGAGCTGTTTTTT. Protein product: CASSSRGPTGELFF.

The V call is TRBV28, the J call TRBJ2-1; 8 bases line up with TRBD2. The V gene end was trimmed by 5 bases and the J gene end by 6 bases; junction bases not matched to a gene: 9. The length of the CDR3 is 15 residues. CDR1 is MDHEN, CDR2 SYDVKM, per germline. CDR3 residues: CASSLEREWSNEQFF. The CDR3 coding sequence is TGTGCCAGCAGTCTAGAGCGGGAGTGGAGCAATGAGCAGTTCTTC.

This clone was observed a handful of times. The genes are TRBV28 and TRBJ2-1; TRBD2 is a possible D gene (6 bases). CDR3 length equals 12 residues. Germline-derived CDR1 and CDR2 are MDHEN and SYDVKM. V dropped 3 bases and J dropped 9 bases, with 9 bases sitting between them. CDR3 bases: TGTGCCAGCAGTTTGGCGGGGTTTGAGCAGTTCTTC. Its protein is CASSLAGFEQFF. Full variable domain (remainder filled in from reference TRBV28 and TRBJ2-1): DVKVTQSSRYLVKRTGEKVFLECVQDMDHENMFWYRQDPGLGLRLIYFSYDVKMKEKGDIPEGYSVSREKKERFSLILESASTNQTSMYLCASSLAGFEQFFGPGTRLTVL.

This clone was picked up a small number of times. The chain uses TRBV4-1 and TRBJ2-3; no firm D call. V was clipped by 0 bases and J by 4 bases, with 5 bases between them. Germline V gives CDR1 MGHRA, CDR2 YSYEKL. This CDR3 contains 13 residues. The CDR3 coding sequence is TGCGCCAGCAGCCAAGATCGGTCAGATACGCAGTATTTT. Its translation: CASSQDRSDTQYF.

The chain has TRBV28 and TRBJ2-3, with TRBD2 as a possible D gene (6 bases). V was shortened by 8 bases and J by 4 bases, with 13 bases between the two germline ends. There are 13 residues in the CDR3. CDR1 is MDHEN, CDR2 SYDVKM, per germline. CDR3 residues: CASDGSRSDTQYF. The CDR3 DNA is TGTGCCAGCGACGGGAGTAGGTCAGATACGCAGTATTTT.

This clone has only a few counts. Other nucleotide sequences in the sample specify the same CDR3. This chain links TRBV6-1 with TRBJ2-7; 11 nucleotides match TRBD2. Germline V gene sequence: CDR1 MNHNS, CDR2 SASEGT. The V segment lost 6 bases and the J segment 4 bases; nucleotides outside the gene matches: 8. This CDR3 region has 15 residues. The CDR3 DNA reads as TGTGCCAGCAGCTTGCTAGCGGGAGGAAGTTACGAGCAGTACGTC. Translation: CASSLLAGGSYEQYV.

This clone was seen more than once but under ten times. This chain uses TRBV28 with TRBJ1-1; D is unresolved. The germline gives CDR1 MDHEN, CDR2 SYDVKM. This CDR3 is built from 15 residues. V was pared by 2 bases and J by 1 base, with 11 bases between. The CDR3 DNA follows: TGTGCCAGCAGTTTAATCAGTCCACCGAACACTGAAGCTTTCTTT. Its protein is CASSLISPPNTEAFF. Using reference TRBV28 and TRBJ1-1 for the parts outside the CDR3, the full variable domain is DVKVTQSSRYLVKRTGEKVFLECVQDMDHENMFWYRQDPGLGLRLIYFSYDVKMKEKGDIPEGYSVSREKKERFSLILESASTNQTSMYLCASSLISPPNTEAFFGQGTRLTVV.